This T cell receptor (beta chain) derives from a study of blood T cell dynamics during melanoma immunotherapy. As for the study in general: Metastatic melanoma patients received first-line pembrolizumab or nivolumab plus ipilimumab. General study findings and limits: The study could not tell melanoma-specific clones from general immune activation.

The trim removed 4 bases at V and 7 bases at J, leaving 8 bases unmatched. The CDR3 has 16 amino acids. CDR1 is MDHEN and CDR2 is SYDVKM in the germline V gene. About this clone: Its specificity is unknown.

The repertoire was sequenced with immunoSEQ multiplex PCR; TCRdb's copy has only in-frame clones and lacks some. The repertoire holds 20,000 to 30,000 clones, 70% to 90% seen once, with 4% to 6% in the top ten. Time point given: pre-treatment baseline. Samples come from before therapy and from week 3 after the first blockade cycle. Patients had no prior systemic cancer treatment, immunosuppressants or other active cancers. The receptor was derived from a human donor with melanoma. Sequencing was performed on blood, taken from a patient treated with checkpoint blockade. J is TRBJ2-1 and V is TRBV28; 12 bases align to TRBD2. DNA of the CDR3: TGTGCCAGCAGTTCCCCGACTAGCGGGAGCAGGAATGAGCAGTTCTTC. The encoded protein is CASSSPTSGSRNEQFF.